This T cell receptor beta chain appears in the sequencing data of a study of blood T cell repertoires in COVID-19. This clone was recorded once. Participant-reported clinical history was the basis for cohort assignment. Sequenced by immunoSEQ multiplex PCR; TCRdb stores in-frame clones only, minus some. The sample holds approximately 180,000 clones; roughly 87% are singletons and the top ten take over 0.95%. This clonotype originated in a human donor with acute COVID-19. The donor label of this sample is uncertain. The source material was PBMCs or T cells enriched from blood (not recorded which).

The CDR3 sequence: CSVENGYTF. The CDR3 DNA follows: TGCAGCGTGGAGAATGGCTACACCTTC. The rearrangement uses TRBV29-1 and TRBJ1-2, with unresolved D. The CDR3 spans 9 residues. V dropped 6 bases and J dropped 6 bases, with 5 bases sitting between them. CDR1 and CDR2 from the germline V gene are SQVTM and ANQGSEA.